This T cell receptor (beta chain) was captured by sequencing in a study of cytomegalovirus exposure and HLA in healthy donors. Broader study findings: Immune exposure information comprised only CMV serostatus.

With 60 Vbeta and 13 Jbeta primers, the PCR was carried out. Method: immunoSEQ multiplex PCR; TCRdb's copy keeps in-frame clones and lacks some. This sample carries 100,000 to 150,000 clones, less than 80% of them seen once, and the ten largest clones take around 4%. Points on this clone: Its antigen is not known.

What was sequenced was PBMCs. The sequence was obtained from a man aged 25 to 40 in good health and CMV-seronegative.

The CDR3: CAWAGMLGKLFF. CDR3 DNA sequence: TGTGCCTGGGCCGGGATGTTAGGGAAACTGTTTTTT. The chain is built from TRBV30 and TRBJ1-4; D not certain. The CDR3 is 12 residues long. The germline V and J ends were trimmed by 5 bases and 11 bases, with 15 bases remaining between them. Per germline, CDR1 GTSNPN and CDR2 SVGIG (reference sequence).